The 7 T cell receptor beta chains given below trace back to one sample, sequenced in a study of T-cell reconstitution after alpha-beta-depleted transplantation in children. Construction of the TCRbeta library involved unique molecular identifiers. TCRdb itself ran the PCR reads through MiXCR, one entry per CDR3 protein. In the table there are approximately 250,000 distinct CDR3 sequences, roughly a tenth of which are singletons. Sequenced here: PBMCs from the stem cell graft donor, sampled from the stem cell graft. These receptors were taken from a human donor who donated a stem cell graft to a child with SCID.

In its sample, this clonotype was seen many times. This chain joins TRBV20-1 and TRBJ2-5, with 10 positions matching TRBD2. J was trimmed by 5 bases and V by 3 bases; bases with no gene match: 6. The CDR3 runs 14 residues. The germline CDR1 and CDR2 sequences are DFQATT and SNEGSKA (reference sequence). As DNA, the CDR3 is TGCAGTGCTAGTGATAGCGGGGGGACCGAGACCCAGTACTTC. Protein sequence: CSASDSGGTETQYF.

This clonotype was found a few times. The rearrangement links TRBV30 to TRBJ1-1; D may be TRBD1 (5 bases). The CDR3 has 12 amino acids. In germline, CDR1 is GTSNPN, CDR2 SVGIG (reference sequence). Trimming removed 2 bases from V and 8 bases from J, with 12 bases in between. DNA of the CDR3: TGTGCCTGGAGTCTTGGGGGACCCGAAGCTTTCTTT. It yields the protein CAWSLGGPEAFF. Combining the CDR3 with reference TRBV30 and TRBJ1-1 gives the whole variable domain SQTIHQWPATLVQPVGSPLSLECTVEGTSNPNLYWYRQAAGRGLQLLFYSVGIGQISSEVPQNLSASRPQDRQFILSSKKLLLSDSGFYLCAWSLGGPEAFFGQGTRLTVV.

This clonotype was recorded many times. The genes are TRBV15 and TRBJ2-7; D is undetermined. V was trimmed by 0 bases and J by 3 bases, leaving 6 bases between them. The CDR3 is 13 amino acids. Germline V gives CDR1 LNHNV, CDR2 YYDKDF (reference sequence). Here the CDR3 DNA reads TGTGCCACCAGCAGAGAATGGGGCTACGAGCAGTACTTC. Its protein is CATSREWGYEQYF.

This clonotype was seen repeatedly, ten times or more. The chain links TRBV7-3 to TRBJ1-1; D not resolved. CDR1 is SGHTA and CDR2 is FQGTGA in the germline V gene. The V and J ends lost 2 bases and 0 bases respectively, with 10 bases between them. This CDR3 contains 15 residues. CDR3 sequence reads: CASSLGPIMNTEAFF. The CDR3 DNA sequence: TGTGCCAGCAGCTTAGGTCCAATCATGAACACTGAAGCTTTCTTT.

A word on this clonotype: A much larger clone differs by one base, so this may be a read error. The CDR3 here is CASSYGVTRHETQYF. The CDR3 bases are TGTGCCAGCAGCTATGGGGTTACGCGCCATGAGACCCAGTACTTC. The genes are TRBV7-2 and TRBJ2-5, with D unresolved. Germline values: CDR1 SGHTA, CDR2 FQGNSA. V gave up 4 bases and J gave up 5 bases, with 17 bases separating them. The CDR3 is 15 residues long.

The chain employs TRBV29-1 and TRBJ2-5; no clear D gene. V lost 4 bases to trimming and J lost 2 bases, with 11 bases between them. This CDR3 comprises 13 residues. Looked up from germline, CDR1 is SQVTM and CDR2 is ANQGSEA. The CDR3 DNA reads TGCAGCGTTGCCCCAGTATTACAAGAGACCCAGTACTTC. Its translation is CSVAPVLQETQYF. Using reference TRBV29-1 and TRBJ2-5 for the parts outside the CDR3, the full variable domain is SAVISQKPSRDICQRGTSLTIQCQVDSQVTMMFWYRQQPGQSLTLIATANQGSEATYESGFVIDKFPISRPNLTFSTLTVSNMSPEDSSIYLCSVAPVLQETQYFGPGTRLLVL.

This clonotype was detected ten times or more. The gene calls are TRBV5-1 and TRBJ1-1; maybe TRBD1 (5 bases). The CDR3 sequence is 15 residues long. Germline lookup yields CDR1 SGHRS and CDR2 YFSETQ. Between the trimmed V and J ends, which lost 5 bases and 3 bases, there was a span of 17 bases. The CDR3 sequence: CASSSSGLSDTEAFF. In DNA, the CDR3 is TGCGCCAGCAGTTCCTCGGGGCTTAGCGACACTGAAGCTTTCTTT.